These 28 T cell receptor beta chains were all obtained from the same sample, sequenced in a study of blood T cells in healthy people across ages. Sample-barcoded 5' priming and a J-beta primer mix drove a second PCR of roughly 6 to 12 cycles. Using its own MiXCR run on the 5' RACE reads, TCRdb lists one record per CDR3 protein. The sample shows 850,000 to 950,000 distinct CDR3 sequences, around 28% of them seen only once. The sample was blood. The receptors here all came from a woman older than 75 in good health.

This chain links TRBV12-3 or TRBV12-4 with TRBJ2-2; 10 bases align to TRBD2. V was pared by 0 bases and J by 3 bases, with 4 bases of the junction left unmatched. This CDR3 region has 17 residues. CDR3 amino acids: CASSLAHSGGDTGELFF. For the CDR3, the DNA is TGTGCCAGCAGTTTAGCGCACAGCGGGGGGGACACCGGGGAGCTGTTTTTT.

As for this clonotype: This sequence may be a read error, since a much larger clone differs from it by one base. The rearrangement joins TRBV7-8 to TRBJ2-7; D uncertain. V lost 3 bases and J lost 2, with 11 bases in between. This CDR3 spans 14 amino acids. Germline lookup yields CDR1 SGHVS and CDR2 FQNEAQ. CDR3 region: CASSLTVPPYEQYF. The CDR3 DNA reads as TGTGCCAGCAGCTTGACTGTCCCCCCCTACGAGCAGTACTTC.

In regard to this clonotype: Given a much more abundant clone one base away, this may be a read error. The chain combines TRBV12-3 or TRBV12-4 with TRBJ1-4; D is possibly TRBD1 (5 bases). V was pared by 7 bases and J by 5 bases, with 17 bases between. The CDR3 is 15 amino acids. The CDR3, as DNA: TGTGCCAGCAACACCCGGGACGGGGGAAATGAAAAACTGTTTTTT. This encodes CASNTRDGGNEKLFF.

The genes are TRBV6-5 and TRBJ1-2; 10 bases match TRBD1. From germline, CDR1 is MNHEY and CDR2 SVGAGI. J was trimmed by 8 bases and V by 6 bases; bases with no gene match: 15. The CDR3 is 16 amino acids. CDR3 sequence reads: CASRSPGTGERAGYTF. CDR3 DNA: TGTGCCAGCAGAAGTCCCGGGACAGGGGAGCGCGCGGGCTACACCTTC.

The V and J genes are TRBV11-2 and TRBJ2-5; 7 nucleotides align to TRBD2. Germline assignment: CDR1 SGHAT and CDR2 FQNNGV. There are 14 residues in the CDR3. V lost 4 bases to trimming and J lost 4 bases; unmatched junction nucleotides: 6. CDR3 sequence reads: CASSSWSGGETQYF. The DNA of the CDR3 is TGTGCCAGCAGCTCCTGGTCGGGGGGAGAGACCCAGTACTTC.

This clonotype was observed many times. The chain couples TRBV5-1 to TRBJ2-4; the D call may be TRBD1 or TRBD2 (6 bases each). Germline V gene data show CDR1 as SGHRS and CDR2 as YFSETQ. This CDR3 has 13 amino acids. With 4 bases removed from V and 7 bases from J, the gap between germline ends came to 12 bases. CDR3 in DNA: TGCGCCAGCAGCCTGGAGGGGGTGAACATTCAGTACTTC. This codes for CASSLEGVNIQYF.

This clonotype was detected ten times or more. This chain joins TRBV5-1 and TRBJ2-5; D is uncertain. Germline CDR1 is SGHRS and CDR2 is YFSETQ. V was pared by 0 bases and J by 0 bases, with 9 bases between. This CDR3 contains 15 residues. The CDR3 sequence is CASSLAGPNQETQYF. As DNA, the CDR3 is TGCGCCAGCAGCTTGGCTGGGCCGAACCAAGAGACCCAGTACTTC. The variable domain in full, with the rest retrieved from reference TRBV5-1 and TRBJ2-5, is KAGVTQTPRYLIKTRGQQVTLSCSPISGHRSVSWYQQTPGQGLQFLFEYFSETQRNKGNFPGRFSGRQFSNSRSEMNVSTLELGDSALYLCASSLAGPNQETQYFGPGTRLLVL.

At least ten counts were recorded for this clonotype. The chain employs TRBV6-6 and TRBJ2-3; D might be TRBD2 (7 bases). Germline V gene data show CDR1 as MNHNY and CDR2 as SVGAGI (reference sequence). The V gene lost 7 bases and the J gene lost 6 bases, with 14 bases spanning the gap. The CDR3 runs 13 residues. The CDR3 sequence: CASKAGAPDTQYF. CDR3 nucleotides: TGTGCCAGCAAGGCGGGGGCTCCCGATACGCAGTATTTT.

Many counts were recorded for this clonotype. The chain is built from TRBV7-2 and TRBJ2-1, with TRBD2 identical over 10 bases. CDR1 is SGHTA and CDR2 is FQGNSA in the germline V gene. This CDR3 contains 17 residues. The V and J ends lost 1 base and 6 bases, in that order; junction bases with no gene match: 9. The CDR3 loop reads CASSLGVSGGAGNEQFF. Here the CDR3 DNA reads TGTGCCAGCAGCTTAGGGGTAAGCGGGGGGGCCGGCAATGAGCAGTTCTTC.

As to this clonotype: One base away lies a much larger clone, so this may be a sequencing read error. The rearrangement uses TRBV5-1 and TRBJ1-4; the match to TRBD1 covers 7 bases. The junction had 6 bases not matched to a gene; V was cut back by 3 bases and J by 7 bases. Germline V gives CDR1 SGHRS, CDR2 YFSETQ. This CDR3 region has 14 residues. CDR3 in amino acids: CASSWRGQSEKLFF. The CDR3 DNA is TGCGCCAGCAGCTGGAGGGGGCAGAGTGAAAAACTGTTTTTT.

Points on this clonotype: A clone one base away is much larger, so this may be a read error. In nucleotides, the CDR3 is TGTGCCTGGAGTGTAAGAGTAGCGGGGCCTCAGTACTTC. Its protein product is CAWSVRVAGPQYF. The chain employs TRBV30 and TRBJ2-5, with 8 bases fitting TRBD2. The CDR3 has 13 amino acids. Germline V lookup: CDR1 GTSNPN, CDR2 SVGIG (reference sequence). Unmatched junction bases numbered 8, after V lost 0 bases and J lost 11 bases.

This clonotype appeared many times. The chain combines TRBV4-3 with TRBJ2-7, with 8 bases that match TRBD1. CDR3 length: 15 residues. With 1 base clipped from V and 7 bases from J, the junction kept 9 bases outside the gene matches. Germline lookup yields CDR1 LGHNA and CDR2 YSLEER. Written as DNA, the CDR3 is TGCGCCAGCAGCCAAGCGGGCCAGGGGGCTTGGGAGCAGTACTTC. Translating gives CASSQAGQGAWEQYF.

This chain joins TRBV6-2 or TRBV6-3 and TRBJ1-1, with 12 bases identical to TRBD1. Germline CDR1 and CDR2: MNHEY and SVGEGT. The CDR3 has 16 residues. With V trimmed by 4 bases and J by 5 bases, 8 bases remained unmatched. Here the CDR3 DNA reads TGTGCCAGCAGTTTCCGGGACAGGGGGCTCAGGACTGAAGCTTTCTTT. Protein product: CASSFRDRGLRTEAFF.

This clonotype was observed many times. The genes are TRBV27 and TRBJ2-7, with D possibly TRBD2 on 6 matching bases. The length of the CDR3 is 15 residues. Germline loops: CDR1 MNHEY, CDR2 SMNVEV (reference sequence). V shed 1 base and J shed 2 bases, with 12 bases lying between them. The CDR3 protein is CASSLFGTAAYEQYF. CDR3 DNA sequence: TGTGCCAGCAGTTTATTCGGGACTGCCGCCTACGAGCAGTACTTC.

This clonotype has more than one count but fewer than ten. V gene TRBV24-1 combines with J gene TRBJ2-2; weak D call: TRBD1 (6 bases). The germline V gene encodes CDR1 KGHDR and CDR2 SFDVKD. V lost 5 bases, J lost 4 bases, and 22 bases lay in between. The CDR3 has 18 amino acids. The CDR3 DNA reads as TGTGCCACCAGTGTTGGGCAGGGGCAACTTTTTGGCACCGGGGAGCTGTTTTTT. Residues: CATSVGQGQLFGTGELFF.

Turning to this clonotype: One base away lies a much larger clone, so this may be a sequencing read error. The conserved closing phenylalanine or tryptophan is absent in this CDR3, likely reflecting a read error. The V and J genes are TRBV6-6 and TRBJ2-7; the match to TRBD1 covers 8 bases. CDR1 is MNHNY and CDR2 is SVGAGI in the germline V gene (reference sequence). V lost 11 bases, J lost 3 bases, and 12 bases stayed unmatched. The length of the CDR3 is 14 residues. CDR3: CAGGFWDRCYEQYC. In DNA, the CDR3 is TGTGCCGGGGGGTTTTGGGACAGGTGCTACGAGCAGTACTGC.

This clonotype was observed at least ten times. The rearrangement links TRBV19 to TRBJ2-1; a weak D match, TRBD2 (5 bases). Germline V gene lookup returns CDR1 LNHDA and CDR2 SQIVND (reference sequence). This CDR3 is built from 13 residues. V was shortened by 4 bases and J by 4 bases, with 8 bases between the two germline ends. CDR3 region: CASSTSGYNEQFF. The DNA of the CDR3 is TGTGCCAGTAGTACCTCGGGGTACAATGAGCAGTTCTTC.

The chain has TRBV19 and TRBJ1-5, with a tentative D call TRBD1 (5 bases). Germline V lookup: CDR1 LNHDA, CDR2 SQIVND (reference sequence). This CDR3 contains 14 residues. V gave up 3 bases and J gave up 0 bases, with 6 bases separating them. The CDR3 DNA reads TGTGCCAGTAGTATGGGGGATAGCAATCAGCCCCAGCATTTT. As protein: CASSMGDSNQPQHF.

The V call is TRBV7-2, the J call TRBJ2-7; D ambiguous. V lost 4 bases to trimming and J lost 1 base, with 17 bases between them. CDR3 length: 16 amino acids. Germline CDR1 and CDR2: SGHTA and FQGNSA. The CDR3 nucleotides are TGTGCCAGCAGCTCCACTCCTCCGGAGCTTTCCTACGAGCAGTACTTC. This sequence encodes CASSSTPPELSYEQYF.

Many counts were recorded for this clonotype. This chain uses TRBV3-1 with TRBJ2-3; 8 nucleotides match TRBD2. From germline, CDR1 is LGHDT and CDR2 YNNKEL (reference sequence). There are 14 residues in the CDR3. V was pared by 4 bases and J by 0 bases, with 0 bases of the junction left unmatched. Here the CDR3 DNA reads TGTGCCAGCAGCCCTAGCGGGAGCACAGATACGCAGTATTTT. Translation gives CASSPSGSTDTQYF.

Of note for this clonotype: Given a much more abundant clone one base away, this may be a read error. This chain links TRBV7-9 with TRBJ2-1; 9 bases are a match to TRBD1. V gave up 1 base and J gave up 13 bases; unmatched junction bases: 14. CDR1 SEHNR and CDR2 FQNEAQ come from the germline V gene (reference sequence). The CDR3 has 16 amino acids. The CDR3 sequence: CASSLGDRVFVETQFF. DNA of the CDR3: TGTGCCAGCAGCTTAGGGGACAGGGTATTCGTAGAGACCCAGTTCTTC.

This clonotype has only one observation. This clone may be a read error of a much larger clone one base away. This sequence joins TRBV2 and TRBJ2-1; D remains ambiguous. CDR1 is SNHLY, CDR2 FYNNEI, per germline. The CDR3 extends over 13 amino acids. The CDR3 sequence is CASVLTTYNEQVF. The CDR3 nucleotides read TGTGCCAGCGTACTGACAACGTACAATGAGCAGGTCTTC.

The genes are TRBV6-2 or TRBV6-3 and TRBJ2-5; 8 nucleotides match TRBD1. In germline, CDR1 is MNHEY, CDR2 SVGEGT. The CDR3 extends over 15 amino acids. Losses at the gene ends were 6 bases for V and 4 bases for J; bases not matched to a gene: 10. The DNA of the CDR3 is TGTGCCAGCAGGGCCGGGACAGGTCCTTCAGAGACCCAGTACTTC. Protein: CASRAGTGPSETQYF.

For this clonotype: A much more abundant neighbour one base away suggests this may be a read error. The chain couples TRBV20-1 to TRBJ2-5; 11 bases are shared with TRBD2. This CDR3 region has 17 residues. Per germline, CDR1 DFQATT and CDR2 SNEGSKA (reference sequence). Unmatched junction bases numbered 22, after V lost 5 bases and J lost 11 bases. This chain's CDR3 is CSAPTSGTPWGYNEQYF. CDR3 coding DNA: TGCAGTGCTCCGACTAGCGGGACCCCCTGGGGCTACAATGAGCAGTACTTC.

The rearrangement links TRBV5-1 to TRBJ2-5; unclear D gene. V lost 5 bases and J lost 0, with 17 bases in between. The CDR3 covers 16 residues. CDR1 and CDR2 (germline): SGHRS, YFSETQ. The CDR3 reads CASSFSRGSYQETQYF. In DNA form, the CDR3 reads TGCGCCAGCAGTTTCTCCAGAGGCTCCTACCAAGAGACCCAGTACTTC.

This clonotype has at least ten counts. The chain links TRBV2 to TRBJ1-2; 7 bases are a match to TRBD1. The length of the CDR3 is 15 residues. The V gene end was trimmed by 4 bases and the J gene end by 9 bases; junction bases not matched to a gene: 14. CDR1 and CDR2 from the germline V gene are SNHLY and FYNNEI. This chain's CDR3 is CASSVSGRGKGSYTF. The CDR3 region has the DNA TGTGCCAGCAGTGTTTCCGGCAGGGGGAAGGGTAGCTACACCTTC.

This clonotype was recorded a few times. The chain employs TRBV12-3 or TRBV12-4 and TRBJ2-2; D might be TRBD2 (6 bases). This CDR3 spans 16 amino acids. V was trimmed by 5 bases and J by 5 bases, leaving 18 bases between them. CDR3: CASSPLAWGGTGELFF. CDR3 nucleotides: TGTGCCAGCAGTCCATTGGCTTGGGGAGGTACCGGGGAGCTGTTTTTT.

This clonotype was counted only a few times. The chain is built from TRBV7-2 and TRBJ1-2; 9 bases line up with TRBD1. Per the germline V gene, CDR1 is SGHTA and CDR2 is FQGNSA. The J segment lost 2 bases and the V segment lost 6 bases, leaving 7 bases of the junction unmatched. The CDR3 loop spans 15 amino acids. The CDR3 sequence: CASSASGQGNYGYTF. As DNA, the CDR3 is TGTGCCAGCAGTGCCTCGGGACAGGGAAACTATGGCTACACCTTC.